This TCR beta chain was identified in a study of relationships among human T cell subsets. Trimming left V 0 bases short and J 6 bases short, with 14 bases between. Looked up from germline, CDR1 is MNHEY and CDR2 is SVGAGI. The CDR3 is made up of 15 amino acids. TCR alpha and beta CDR3s were amplified from mRNA by semiquantitative ARM-PCR. In ARM-PCR, communal superprimers followed tagged nested gene-specific primers for exponential amplification. TCRdb redid the calling of the multiplex PCR reads with MiXCR, one entry per CDR3 protein. The repertoire has over 13,000 distinct CDR3 sequences, roughly 60% of them found once; the top ten carry around 30%.

The sample consisted of total T cells sorted from blood. The TCR originated in a man in his forties in good health. The V gene is TRBV6-5, the J gene TRBJ1-2; D call uncertain. In DNA, the CDR3 is TGTGCCAGCAGTTACTCCGCGTCGCAGCCACATGGCTACACCTTC. It specifies CASSYSASQPHGYTF.